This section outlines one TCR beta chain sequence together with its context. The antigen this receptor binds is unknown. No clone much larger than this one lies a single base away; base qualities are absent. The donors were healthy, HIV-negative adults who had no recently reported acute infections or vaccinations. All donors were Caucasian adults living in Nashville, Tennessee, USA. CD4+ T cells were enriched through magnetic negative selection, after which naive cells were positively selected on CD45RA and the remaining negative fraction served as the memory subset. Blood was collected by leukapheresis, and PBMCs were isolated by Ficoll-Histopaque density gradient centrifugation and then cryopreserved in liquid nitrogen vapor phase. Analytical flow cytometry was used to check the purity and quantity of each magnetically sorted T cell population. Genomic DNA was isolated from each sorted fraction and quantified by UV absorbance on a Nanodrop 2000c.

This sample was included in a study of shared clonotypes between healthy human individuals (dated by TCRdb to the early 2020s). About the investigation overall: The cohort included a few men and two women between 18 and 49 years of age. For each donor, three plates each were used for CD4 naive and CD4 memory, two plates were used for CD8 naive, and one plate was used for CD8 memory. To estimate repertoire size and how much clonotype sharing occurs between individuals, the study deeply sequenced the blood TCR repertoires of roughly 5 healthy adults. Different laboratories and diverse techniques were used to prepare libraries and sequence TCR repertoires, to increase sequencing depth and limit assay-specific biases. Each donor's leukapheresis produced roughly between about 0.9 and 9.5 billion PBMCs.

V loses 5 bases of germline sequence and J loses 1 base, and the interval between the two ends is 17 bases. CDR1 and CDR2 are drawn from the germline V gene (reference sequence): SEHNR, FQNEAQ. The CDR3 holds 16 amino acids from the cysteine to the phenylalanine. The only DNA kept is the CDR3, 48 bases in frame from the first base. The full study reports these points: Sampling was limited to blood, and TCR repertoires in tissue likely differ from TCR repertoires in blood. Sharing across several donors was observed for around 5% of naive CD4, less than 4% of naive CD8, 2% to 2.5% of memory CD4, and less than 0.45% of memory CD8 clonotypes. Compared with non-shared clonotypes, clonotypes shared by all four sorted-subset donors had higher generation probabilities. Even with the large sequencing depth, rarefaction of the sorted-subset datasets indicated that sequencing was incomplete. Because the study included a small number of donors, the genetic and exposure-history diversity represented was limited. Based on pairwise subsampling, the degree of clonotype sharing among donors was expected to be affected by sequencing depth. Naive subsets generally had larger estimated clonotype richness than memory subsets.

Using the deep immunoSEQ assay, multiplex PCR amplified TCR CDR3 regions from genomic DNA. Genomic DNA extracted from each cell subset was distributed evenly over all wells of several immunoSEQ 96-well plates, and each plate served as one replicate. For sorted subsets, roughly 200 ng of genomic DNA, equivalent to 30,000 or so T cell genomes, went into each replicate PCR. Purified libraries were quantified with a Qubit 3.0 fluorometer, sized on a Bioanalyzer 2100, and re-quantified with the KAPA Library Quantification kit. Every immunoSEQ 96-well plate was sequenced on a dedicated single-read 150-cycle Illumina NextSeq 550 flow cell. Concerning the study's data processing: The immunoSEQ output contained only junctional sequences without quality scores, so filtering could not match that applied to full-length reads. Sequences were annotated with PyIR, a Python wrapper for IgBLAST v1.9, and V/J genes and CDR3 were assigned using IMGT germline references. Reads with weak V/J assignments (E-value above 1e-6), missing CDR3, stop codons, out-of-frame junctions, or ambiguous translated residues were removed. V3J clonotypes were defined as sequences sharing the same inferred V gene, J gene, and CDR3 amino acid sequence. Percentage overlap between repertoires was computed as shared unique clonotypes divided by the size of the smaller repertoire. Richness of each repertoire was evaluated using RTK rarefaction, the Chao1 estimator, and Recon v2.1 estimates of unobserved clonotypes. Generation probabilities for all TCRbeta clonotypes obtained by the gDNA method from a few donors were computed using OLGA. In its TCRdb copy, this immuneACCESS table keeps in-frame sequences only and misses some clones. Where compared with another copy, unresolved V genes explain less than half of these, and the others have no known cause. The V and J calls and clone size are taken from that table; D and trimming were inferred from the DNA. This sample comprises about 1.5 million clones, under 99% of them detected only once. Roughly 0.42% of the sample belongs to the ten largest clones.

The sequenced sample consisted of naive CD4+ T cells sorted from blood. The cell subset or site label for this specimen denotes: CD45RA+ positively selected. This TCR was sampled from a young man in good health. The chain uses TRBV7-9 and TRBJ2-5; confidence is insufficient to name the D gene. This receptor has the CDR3 CASSEALQRLQETQYF. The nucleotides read TGTGCCAGCAGCGAGGCTTTACAGCGACTCCAAGAGACCCAGTACTTC.